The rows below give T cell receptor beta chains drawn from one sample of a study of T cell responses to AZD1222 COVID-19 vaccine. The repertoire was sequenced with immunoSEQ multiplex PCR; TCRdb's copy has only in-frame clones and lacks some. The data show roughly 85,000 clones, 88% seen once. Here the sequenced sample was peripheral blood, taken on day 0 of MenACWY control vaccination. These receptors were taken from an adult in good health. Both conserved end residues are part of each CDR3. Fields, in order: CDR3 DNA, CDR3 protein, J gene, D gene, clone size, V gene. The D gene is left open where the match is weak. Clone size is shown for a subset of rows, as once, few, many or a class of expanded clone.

TGCGCCAGCAGCCCCGCAAGGGGGACAGACTACGAGCAGTACTTC	CASSPARGTDYEQYF	TRBJ2-7	TRBD1	-	TRBV5-1
TGTGCCAGCAGCCGAGAGGATATTGAAGCTTTCTTT	CASSREDIEAFF	TRBJ1-1	-	-	TRBV7-9
TGTGCCAGCGGACTTCCTGGCGGCACTGAAGCTTTCTTT	CASGLPGGTEAFF	TRBJ1-1	-	-	TRBV7-3
TGTGCCACCAGCAGCCAAAGAGCCGGCTATGGCTACACCTTC	CATSSQRAGYGYTF	TRBJ1-2	-	-	TRBV15
TGTGCCAGCAGCTTAGCGGGATACCAGCCCCAGCATTTT	CASSLAGYQPQHF	TRBJ1-5	-	-	TRBV7-9
TGTGCCAGCAGCCTCGGACAGGCCGGGGAGCTGTTTTTT	CASSLGQAGELFF	TRBJ2-2	TRBD1	once	TRBV7-2
TGTGCCAGCAGCTTAGCAGGGGGGACCCAGTACTTC	CASSLAGGTQYF	TRBJ2-5	TRBD1	-	TRBV13
TGTGCCAGCAGTTATACCGTGGGGGGACTGACTGAAGCTTTCTTT	CASSYTVGGLTEAFF	TRBJ1-1	-	-	TRBV6-5
TGTGCCAGCAGCTTAGTCAGCAATCAGCCCCAGCATTTT	CASSLVSNQPQHF	TRBJ1-5	-	-	TRBV7-2
TGTGCCACCAGCAGATCGTCTAGCGGGGGGGCGGAAATTCAGTACTTC	CATSRSSSGGAEIQYF	TRBJ2-4	TRBD2	-	TRBV15
TGTGCCAGCAGCCACGGGACAGGGAATGGCTACACCTTC	CASSHGTGNGYTF	TRBJ1-2	TRBD1	-	TRBV12-3/TRBV12-4
TGTGCCAGCAGCCCCCGGACAGGAACGAACACCGGGGAGCTGTTTTTT	CASSPRTGTNTGELFF	TRBJ2-2	TRBD1	-	TRBV7-3
TGTGCCAGCTCACCACGGAAGGGGGGTGAGCAGTTCTTC	CASSPRKGGEQFF	TRBJ2-1	-	once	TRBV18
TGTGCCAGTAGCCCGGGACAGGGGAAATACGAGCAGTACTTC	CASSPGQGKYEQYF	TRBJ2-7	TRBD1	few	TRBV19
TGTGCCAGCAGCTGGGACAGGCAGCGTAATGAAAAACTGTTTTTT	CASSWDRQRNEKLFF	TRBJ1-4	TRBD1	-	TRBV7-9
TGTGCCAGCAGCGTAGACGGAGGGTCCGCAACTAATGAAAAACTGTTTTTT	CASSVDGGSATNEKLFF	TRBJ1-4	-	-	TRBV9
TGTGCCAGCAGCGGCAGACAGGGACCAAACGGGGAGCTGTTTTTT	CASSGRQGPNGELFF	TRBJ2-2	TRBD1	-	TRBV7-2
TGTGCCAGCAGCGCACACAGGGGTCCGGAGGGCTACACCTTC	CASSAHRGPEGYTF	TRBJ1-2	TRBD1	few	TRBV7-9
TGTGCCAGCAGCCAGGACAACAGGTGGGCAGGCTACACCTTC	CASSQDNRWAGYTF	TRBJ1-2	-	-	TRBV3-1/TRBV3-2
TGCGCCAGCAGCCCAAGACAGGGTATGGGTCAAGAGACCCAGTACTTC	CASSPRQGMGQETQYF	TRBJ2-5	TRBD1	-	TRBV5-1
TGCGCCAGCAGAGCCACCGGGGAGCTGTTTTTT	CASRATGELFF	TRBJ2-2	-	-	TRBV5-1
TGTGCCAGCAGCTTCCCAAGTAATTCGGGGTCCAATGAAAAACTGTTTTTT	CASSFPSNSGSNEKLFF	TRBJ1-4	-	once	TRBV5-6
TGTGCCAGCAGCCCTGGACAGGTGGGGATTTGGGGAAACACCATATATTTT	CASSPGQVGIWGNTIYF	TRBJ1-3	TRBD1	-	TRBV5-6
TGTGCCAGCAGTTACTCGGTGCAGCAACTTAAGGGTGGCTACACCTTC	CASSYSVQQLKGGYTF	TRBJ1-2	-	-	TRBV6-5
TGCGCCAGCAGCCAAGATCCACCACGGGTAAATCTAAACACTGAAGCTTTCTTT	CASSQDPPRVNLNTEAFF	TRBJ1-1	-	-	TRBV4-3
TGTGCCAGCAGTTACTTAGGTAGGGATGAGCAGTTCTTC	CASSYLGRDEQFF	TRBJ2-1	-	-	TRBV6-2/TRBV6-3
TGTGCCAGCAGTTTGGTCCGAATCGCCTCTGGAAACACCATATATTTT	CASSLVRIASGNTIYF	TRBJ1-3	-	-	TRBV7-8
TGCAGCGTTACCTCGGGGGGACAGTTGAACACTGAAGCTTTCTTT	CSVTSGGQLNTEAFF	TRBJ1-1	TRBD1	-	TRBV29-1
TGCGCCAGCAGCCCAGCAGGGGGCCGACAGCCCCAGCATTTT	CASSPAGGRQPQHF	TRBJ1-5	TRBD1	-	TRBV5-1
TGTGCCAGCAGTTTCCCAGGGAAGGGACAGCCCCAGCATTTT	CASSFPGKGQPQHF	TRBJ1-5	-	once	TRBV27
TGTGCCAGCAGTCTTAGCGGGGGGGTTTACAATGAGCAGTTCTTC	CASSLSGGVYNEQFF	TRBJ2-1	TRBD2	-	TRBV6-5
TGTGCCAGCAGACCGCCACTAGCGGGGGCCGGGGAGCTGTTTTTT	CASRPPLAGAGELFF	TRBJ2-2	TRBD2	-	TRBV6-5
TGTGCCAGCAGCTTAGATTGGTTGGGGGGCAGTGGCTACACCTTC	CASSLDWLGGSGYTF	TRBJ1-2	-	few	TRBV7-2
TGTGCCAGCAGCCAAGAAGAGGGGCTGTACGAGCAGTACTTC	CASSQEEGLYEQYF	TRBJ2-7	-	-	TRBV14
TGTGCCAGCAGTCCGACCGGGACAGGGGCCCACGAGCAGTACTTC	CASSPTGTGAHEQYF	TRBJ2-7	TRBD1	-	TRBV28
TGTGCCTGGGGAATAGGACAGGGTCTATCAAATGAGCAGTTCTTC	CAWGIGQGLSNEQFF	TRBJ2-1	TRBD1	-	TRBV30
TGTGCCAGCTCACCGATGGCGAACACCGGGGAGCTGTTTTTT	CASSPMANTGELFF	TRBJ2-2	-	-	TRBV18
TGTGCCAGCAGCCCGGGGGGGCCGGGTGAGCAGTTCTTC	CASSPGGPGEQFF	TRBJ2-1	TRBD2	-	TRBV7-2
TGTGCCAGCAGTTTGGGCTGGAGCGAGTTAGGAGAAAAACTGTTTTTT	CASSLGWSELGEKLFF	TRBJ1-4	-	once	TRBV3-1/TRBV3-2
TGTGCCAGCAGCCCTTCACTCAATGAGCAGTTCTTC	CASSPSLNEQFF	TRBJ2-1	-	-	TRBV7-2
TGTGCCAGTAGTGTCGGACAGGGTGGGGATTCACCCCTCCACTTT	CASSVGQGGDSPLHF	TRBJ1-6	TRBD1	-	TRBV19
TGTGCCAGCAGCCAGGGGGCGCGAGAAAAACTGTTTTTT	CASSQGAREKLFF	TRBJ1-4	TRBD1	-	TRBV28
TGTGCCAGCCTGGGGGGCAATCAGCCCCAGCATTTT	CASLGGNQPQHF	TRBJ1-5	-	-	TRBV19
TGTGCCAGCAGAAGTTGGGGACAGAATAATTCACCCCTCCACTTT	CASRSWGQNNSPLHF	TRBJ1-6	TRBD1	-	TRBV25-1
TGTGCCAGCAGCTTAGATAGGGGTTCCTACAATGAGCAGTTCTTC	CASSLDRGSYNEQFF	TRBJ2-1	-	-	TRBV11-2
TGTGCCAGCTCACCACCGGACTTGGACAGGGGTACGCTCCAAGAGACCCAGTACTTC	CASSPPDLDRGTLQETQYF	TRBJ2-5	TRBD1	once	TRBV18
TGCAGCGTTGTAGAGGTGATGGGAGATACGCAGTATTTT	CSVVEVMGDTQYF	TRBJ2-3	-	-	TRBV29-1
TGTGCCATCAGGGGGACAGGGGGCCGTGGAGATACGCAGTATTTT	CAIRGTGGRGDTQYF	TRBJ2-3	TRBD1	-	TRBV10-3
TGTGCCAGCAGTTTCCTTAATGAAAAACTGTTTTTT	CASSFLNEKLFF	TRBJ1-4	-	once	TRBV27
TGTGCCAGCAAGGTCTCGGCAGGAGGCTATGGCTACACCTTC	CASKVSAGGYGYTF	TRBJ1-2	-	-	TRBV28
TGTGCCGCCGTGGAGACAGTGATGAATGAGCAGTTCTTC	CAAVETVMNEQFF	TRBJ2-1	-	-	TRBV6-5